The source of this TCR beta chain is a study of blood T cell repertoires in COVID-19. At the level of the study: Some COVID-19 samples were acute and others convalescent; all came from the United States, Italy and Spain.

In the study's own analysis: Amplification with reference gene primers provided the estimates of nucleated cell counts. The data were produced by immunoSEQ multiplex PCR, yet TCRdb's version contains in-frame clones alone and is incomplete. From that table come the V and J calls and clone size; the DNA was used to work out D and trimming. The data contain a few hundred thousand clones, roughly 80% of them singletons. Participants' reported clinical history set cohort assignment. Within 2 weeks before study entry, exposed participants met a COVID-19 case. Trimming cost V 3 bases and J 6 bases; bases outside gene matches: 7. Germline CDR1 is LGHDT and CDR2 is YNNKEL (reference sequence). The CDR3 has 15 residues.

Sequenced: PBMCs or T cells enriched from blood (not recorded which). V usage is TRBV3-1 (or the pseudogene TRBV3-2) and J usage is TRBJ2-7; 11 bases are shared with TRBD1. This clonotype was sampled from a man between 40 and 49 years old who had been exposed to COVID-19. CDR3 sequence: CASSHLGQGALEQYF. The CDR3 DNA follows: TGTGCCAGCAGCCACCTCGGACAGGGGGCCCTCGAGCAGTACTTC.